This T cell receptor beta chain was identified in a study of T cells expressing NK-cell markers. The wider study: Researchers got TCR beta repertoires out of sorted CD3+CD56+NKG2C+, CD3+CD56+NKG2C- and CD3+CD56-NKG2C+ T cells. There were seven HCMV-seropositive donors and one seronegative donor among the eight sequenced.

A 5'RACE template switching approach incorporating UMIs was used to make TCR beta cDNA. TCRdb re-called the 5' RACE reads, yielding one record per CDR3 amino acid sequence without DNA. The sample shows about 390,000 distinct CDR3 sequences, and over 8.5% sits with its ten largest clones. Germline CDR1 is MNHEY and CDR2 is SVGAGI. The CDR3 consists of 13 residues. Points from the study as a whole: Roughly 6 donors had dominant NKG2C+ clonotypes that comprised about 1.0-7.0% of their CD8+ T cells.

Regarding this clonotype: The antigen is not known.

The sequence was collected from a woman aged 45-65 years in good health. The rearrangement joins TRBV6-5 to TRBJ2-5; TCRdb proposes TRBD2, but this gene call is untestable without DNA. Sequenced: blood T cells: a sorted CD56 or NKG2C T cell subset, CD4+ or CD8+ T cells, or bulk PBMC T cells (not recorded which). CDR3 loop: CASSYSTGGAQYF.